This record looks at one TCR beta chain sequence and its context. Its antigen remains unidentified. The CDR3 is 13 amino acids. This entry belongs to a study of monozygotic twins with inflammatory bowel disease. Broader study findings: Especially where disease activity was present, IBD patients had fewer clonotypes in common with others than healthy twins did. The study found lower TCRbeta diversity (inverse Simpson) in IBD patients than in healthy co-twins.

With around 15 and 9 cycles respectively, two nested PCRs were carried out on TCRalpha and TCRbeta cDNA. TCRdb re-called the 5' RACE reads; every CDR3 protein appears as one record, without DNA. The table lists approximately 420,000 distinct CDR3 sequences. The source of this sequence is a human donor with ulcerative colitis or Crohn's disease, or a healthy co-twin of an affected twin (not recorded which). The J gene is TRBJ2-1, the V gene TRBV12-3 or TRBV12-4; no DNA is available, so the TRBD1 call from TCRdb remains unchecked. What was sequenced was blood. This chain's CDR3 is CASSLFGGHEQFF.